Listed below are T cell receptor beta chains from one sample, sequenced in a study of shared clonotypes between healthy human individuals. Here immunoSEQ multiplex PCR was the method, and the copy in TCRdb shows in-frame clones only, minus some. The sample lists approximately 2.5 million clones, roughly 93% occurring once. The source material was naive CD4+ T cells from PBMCs. All receptors derive from a man between 18 and 35 years old in good health. Some clones in this sample may be carry-over from other donors' samples. CDR3s include the opening cysteine and the closing phenylalanine or tryptophan. The order of the fields is D gene, clone size, J gene, V gene, CDR3 DNA, CDR3 protein. A D gene is named only where the DNA matches it firmly. Clone size is shown for a subset of rows, as once, few, many or a class of expanded clone.

D: -; size: -; J: TRBJ1-1; V: TRBV9; DNA: TGTGCCAGCAGCGGAGGCCCTACCGGAGACACTGAAGCTTTCTTT; CDR3: CASSGGPTGDTEAFF
D: -; size: -; J: TRBJ2-3; V: TRBV30; DNA: TGTGCCGCCAACCAGGCGGGGAGCACAGATACGCAGTATTTT; CDR3: CAANQAGSTDTQYF
D: TRBD1; size: -; J: TRBJ2-1; V: TRBV9; DNA: TGTGCCAGCAGCGAACGGACAGGGGGGTACAATGAGCAGTTCTTC; CDR3: CASSERTGGYNEQFF
D: -; size: -; J: TRBJ1-1; V: TRBV11-2; DNA: TGTGCCAGCAGTCAACTCTCGGGGCGTCTGGGGGCTTTCTTT; CDR3: CASSQLSGRLGAFF
D: -; size: -; J: TRBJ2-2; V: TRBV11-2; DNA: TGTGCCAGCAGCTACGAGATCAACACCGGGGAGCTGTTTTTT; CDR3: CASSYEINTGELFF
D: -; size: -; J: TRBJ2-2; V: TRBV5-1; DNA: TGCGCCAGCAGCCTAGGCCCTTTGGGCGGGGAGCTGTTTTTT; CDR3: CASSLGPLGGELFF
D: -; size: -; J: TRBJ1-5; V: TRBV5-8; DNA: TGTGCCAGCAGTTCCCATATTAGGACGACTCATAGCAATCAGCCCCAGCATTTT; CDR3: CASSSHIRTTHSNQPQHF
D: -; size: -; J: TRBJ2-6; V: TRBV6-5; DNA: TGTGCCAGCAGACGAATTCCCTCTGGGGCCAACGTCCTGACTTTC; CDR3: CASRRIPSGANVLTF
D: -; size: -; J: TRBJ1-2; V: TRBV28; DNA: TGTGCCAGCGGGGGGAAGTCCCTGCCCCTTCTCTATGGCTACACCTTC; CDR3: CASGGKSLPLLYGYTF
D: -; size: -; J: TRBJ2-3; V: TRBV5-1; DNA: TGCGCCAGCAGCTTATCTACTCTAGGGTCGACAGATACGCAGTATTTT; CDR3: CASSLSTLGSTDTQYF
D: -; size: -; J: TRBJ2-5; V: TRBV29-1; DNA: TGCAGCGTGGATCCACAAGAGACCCAGTACTTC; CDR3: CSVDPQETQYF
D: -; size: -; J: TRBJ2-7; V: TRBV7-9; DNA: TGTGCCAGCAGCCCGACCAGGGGACCTTACGAGCAGTACTTC; CDR3: CASSPTRGPYEQYF
D: TRBD1; size: -; J: TRBJ1-3; V: TRBV25-1; DNA: TGTGCCAGCAGTGCTTCACAGGGGGCTGGAAACACCATATATTTT; CDR3: CASSASQGAGNTIYF
D: TRBD1; size: -; J: TRBJ2-5; V: TRBV10-3; DNA: TGTGCCATCAGACGGGACAGGGCCCAAGAGACCCAGTACTTC; CDR3: CAIRRDRAQETQYF
D: -; size: once; J: TRBJ2-2; V: TRBV7-2; DNA: TGTGCCAGCAGACCCGGGTGGCGACAGAACACCGGGGAGCTGTTTTTT; CDR3: CASRPGWRQNTGELFF
D: -; size: -; J: TRBJ2-7; V: TRBV25-1; DNA: TGTGCCAGCAGACTAGATATGGACGAGCAGTACTTC; CDR3: CASRLDMDEQYF
D: -; size: few; J: TRBJ2-3; V: TRBV28; DNA: TGTGCCAGCAGTTTATCGGCAGATACGCAGTATTTT; CDR3: CASSLSADTQYF
D: -; size: -; J: TRBJ1-3; V: TRBV6-1; DNA: TGTGCCAGCAGTGGAAGGTCGAGCTCTGGAAACACCATATATTTT; CDR3: CASSGRSSSGNTIYF
D: -; size: -; J: TRBJ2-7; V: TRBV5-1; DNA: TGCGCCAGCAGCACATCCCGGGAGAGACTCAACGAGCAGTACTTC; CDR3: CASSTSRERLNEQYF
D: TRBD1; size: -; J: TRBJ1-4; V: TRBV5-5; DNA: TGTGCCAGCAGCTTGGCCTCAACAGGGGCTGTTGAAAAACTGTTTTTT; CDR3: CASSLASTGAVEKLFF
D: -; size: -; J: TRBJ1-2; V: TRBV6-6; DNA: TGTGCCAGCAGTTACAGGGGGTACGGTGGCTACACCTTC; CDR3: CASSYRGYGGYTF
D: TRBD1; size: -; J: TRBJ1-2; V: TRBV27; DNA: TGTGCCAGCAGTTCGCCGGGACAGGGGGACTATGGCTACACCTTC; CDR3: CASSSPGQGDYGYTF
D: TRBD2; size: -; J: TRBJ2-7; V: TRBV9; DNA: TGTGCCAGCAGCGTGGGACTAGCGGGAACGGGGGAGCAGTACTTC; CDR3: CASSVGLAGTGEQYF
D: -; size: once; J: TRBJ2-2; V: TRBV18; DNA: TGTGCCAGCTCACCACCTGCAAGATCGAACACCGGGGAGCTGTTTTTT; CDR3: CASSPPARSNTGELFF
D: TRBD2; size: once; J: TRBJ2-7; V: TRBV15; DNA: TGTGCCACCAGCAGTGCCCCTAGCGGGTACTCCTACGAGCAGTACTTC; CDR3: CATSSAPSGYSYEQYF
D: -; size: -; J: TRBJ2-7; V: TRBV4-1; DNA: TGCGCCAGCAGCCACGGCGGCTACGAGCAGTACTTC; CDR3: CASSHGGYEQYF
D: TRBD1; size: -; J: TRBJ1-1; V: TRBV5-4; DNA: TGTGCCAGCAGCTGGGACAGACGGAACACTGAAGCTTTCTTT; CDR3: CASSWDRRNTEAFF
D: TRBD2; size: -; J: TRBJ2-3; V: TRBV5-4; DNA: TGTGCCAGCAGCTTGGCCCGAGCGGGAGGGGATACGCAGTATTTT; CDR3: CASSLARAGGDTQYF
D: TRBD1; size: -; J: TRBJ1-6; V: TRBV11-2; DNA: TGTGCCAGCAGCCGGGGACAGAGCTCCTATAATTCACCCCTCCACTTT; CDR3: CASSRGQSSYNSPLHF
D: -; size: -; J: TRBJ1-5; V: TRBV18; DNA: TGTGCCAGCTCACCACTGGTGAATAGCAATCAGCCCCAGCATTTT; CDR3: CASSPLVNSNQPQHF
D: -; size: -; J: TRBJ1-3; V: TRBV25-1; DNA: TGTGCCAGCAGTCGGGTGAGCTCTGGAAACACCATATATTTT; CDR3: CASSRVSSGNTIYF
D: TRBD2; size: -; J: TRBJ2-3; V: TRBV28; DNA: TGTGCCAGCAGTTCCTGGACTAGCGGGAATCCAGATACGCAGTATTTT; CDR3: CASSSWTSGNPDTQYF
D: -; size: -; J: TRBJ1-4; V: TRBV28; DNA: TGTGCCAGCAGTTTTTTAGGGGCAGCTAATGAAAAACTGTTTTTT; CDR3: CASSFLGAANEKLFF
D: TRBD1; size: -; J: TRBJ2-7; V: TRBV5-4; DNA: TGTGCCAGCAGCTTGGGACAGGGGGCCTCCTACGAGCAGTACTTC; CDR3: CASSLGQGASYEQYF
D: -; size: -; J: TRBJ2-2; V: TRBV5-1; DNA: TGCGCCAGCAGCTTGGGGGATGGCAGCGGGGAGCTGTTTTTT; CDR3: CASSLGDGSGELFF
D: TRBD1; size: -; J: TRBJ1-2; V: TRBV27; DNA: TGTGCCAGCAGTTTTTACGCCGGAACTGGGACAGGGGGTGGCTATGGCTACACCTTC; CDR3: CASSFYAGTGTGGGYGYTF
D: -; size: -; J: TRBJ1-2; V: TRBV7-8; DNA: TGTGCCAGCAGCCCCTACCAAATGAATGGCTACACCTTC; CDR3: CASSPYQMNGYTF
D: -; size: -; J: TRBJ1-2; V: TRBV7-8; DNA: TGTGCCAGCAGCTCCCAGGGCCTAAAAGGGGCGGTTTACACCTTC; CDR3: CASSSQGLKGAVYTF
D: -; size: -; J: TRBJ1-2; V: TRBV2; DNA: TGTGCCAGCAGATCGGCAGGGACCTATGGCTACACCTTC; CDR3: CASRSAGTYGYTF
D: -; size: -; J: TRBJ2-5; V: TRBV4-2; DNA: TGTGCCAGCAGCCGAAATTCGGACCAAATGGAGACCCAGTACTTC; CDR3: CASSRNSDQMETQYF
D: -; size: -; J: TRBJ2-4; V: TRBV7-8; DNA: TGTGCCAGCAGCTTAGGGGGAGAGGTTTGGAACATTCAGTACTTC; CDR3: CASSLGGEVWNIQYF
D: TRBD2; size: -; J: TRBJ2-3; V: TRBV5-6; DNA: TGTGCCAGCAGCTTGGCCCTCCTAGCGGGAGGGCGGGATACGCAGTATTTT; CDR3: CASSLALLAGGRDTQYF
D: TRBD1; size: -; J: TRBJ2-7; V: TRBV30; DNA: TGTGCCTGGAGTACGGGACAGGGGTGGTACGAGCAGTACTTC; CDR3: CAWSTGQGWYEQYF
D: -; size: -; J: TRBJ2-3; V: TRBV29-1; DNA: TGCAGCGTTGAAGCTCGGGGGTTAGCAGATACGCAGTATTTT; CDR3: CSVEARGLADTQYF
D: -; size: -; J: TRBJ1-1; V: TRBV7-3; DNA: TGTGCCAGCAGCTTACTTCCCAGGGGTCGGAACACTGAAGCTTTCTTT; CDR3: CASSLLPRGRNTEAFF
D: TRBD1; size: -; J: TRBJ1-5; V: TRBV28; DNA: TGTGCCAGCAGTTACAGGGGGAGTCAGCCCCAGCATTTT; CDR3: CASSYRGSQPQHF
D: TRBD1; size: -; J: TRBJ2-7; V: TRBV2; DNA: TGTGCCAGCAGTGAGTATATGGGGACAGGGCGATACGAGCAGTACTTC; CDR3: CASSEYMGTGRYEQYF
D: -; size: -; J: TRBJ2-7; V: TRBV30; DNA: TGTGCCTGGAGTGTATTCGGGTTAGGGTACGAGCAGTACTTC; CDR3: CAWSVFGLGYEQYF
D: -; size: -; J: TRBJ1-2; V: TRBV7-9; DNA: TGTGCCAGCAGCTTAGGTAGCTATGGCTACACCTTC; CDR3: CASSLGSYGYTF
D: -; size: once; J: TRBJ1-1; V: TRBV5-3; DNA: TGTGCCAGAAGCTTACTGAGGGGGAACACTGAAGCTTTCTTT; CDR3: CARSLLRGNTEAFF
D: -; size: -; J: TRBJ1-1; V: TRBV28; DNA: TGTGCCAGCAGCCCTCTTGGGGCAATGAACACTGAAGCTTTCTTT; CDR3: CASSPLGAMNTEAFF
D: -; size: -; J: TRBJ1-2; V: TRBV5-6; DNA: TGTGCCAGCAGCTTTGAGCACTATGGCTACACCTTC; CDR3: CASSFEHYGYTF
D: -; size: -; J: TRBJ2-2; V: TRBV25-1; DNA: TGTGCCAGCAGTCTCTCTTACTTGAACACCGGGGAGCTGTTTTTT; CDR3: CASSLSYLNTGELFF
D: TRBD1; size: -; J: TRBJ1-5; V: TRBV4-3; DNA: TGCGCCAGCAGCCGAGAACAGGGGCGCCATCAGCCCCAGCATTTT; CDR3: CASSREQGRHQPQHF
D: -; size: -; J: TRBJ2-1; V: TRBV27; DNA: TGTGCCAGCAGCTACCGCGGGACCAACTCCTACAATGAGCAGTTCTTC; CDR3: CASSYRGTNSYNEQFF
D: -; size: -; J: TRBJ2-7; V: TRBV5-8; DNA: TGTGCCAGCAGCACCGGGGACACCCGAAGCTCCTACGAGCAGTACTTC; CDR3: CASSTGDTRSSYEQYF
D: TRBD1; size: -; J: TRBJ1-2; V: TRBV6-5; DNA: TGTGCCAGCAGTTACTGGGACAGGGATTATGGCTACACCTTC; CDR3: CASSYWDRDYGYTF
D: TRBD1; size: -; J: TRBJ2-5; V: TRBV5-4; DNA: TGTGCCAGCAGCAGGGACAGCTCCCTTCTCCAAGAGACCCAGTACTTC; CDR3: CASSRDSSLLQETQYF
D: -; size: -; J: TRBJ1-2; V: TRBV5-8; DNA: TGTGCCAGCAGCCACAAGGGTTTAGCTAACTATGGCTACACCTTC; CDR3: CASSHKGLANYGYTF
D: -; size: -; J: TRBJ2-7; V: TRBV6-8; DNA: TGTGCCAGCCCCAATCTAGTTCAACCCTACGAGCAGTACTTC; CDR3: CASPNLVQPYEQYF